This note documents a single T cell receptor (beta chain) sequence. Its binding antigen is unknown. Base quality data are lacking; no much larger clone is found one base away. The CDR3 goes from the cysteine to the phenylalanine over 14 residues. CDR3 DNA is the only sequence kept; it has 42 bases, read in frame from the first base. V gives up 4 bases and J gives up 0 bases, and the segment between their germline ends measures 9 bases. The germline V gene (reference sequence) supplies CDR1 LNHDA and CDR2 SQIVND. This sample is drawn from a study of control samples from healthy donors and cancer patients (dated by TCRdb to about 2020). Library prep was done by the immunoSEQ multiplex PCR assay. TCRdb stores this immuneACCESS table with in-frame sequences only. Part of the clones is absent; in the studies checked, under half of the shortfall reflects unresolved V genes, and no reason is known for the rest. This sample gives about 75,000 clones in total; 90% to 95% of them show up just once. The ten largest clones represent 6.2% of the sample.

The specimen sequenced was blood. The V and J genes are TRBV19 and TRBJ1-1; TRBD1 is perhaps the D gene, given 5 matching bases. The sequence derives from a woman in her 40s in good health. The nucleotide sequence reads as follows: TGTGCCAGTAGTACTGGGACGGTGAACACTGAAGCTTTCTTT. It codes for CASSTGTVNTEAFF.